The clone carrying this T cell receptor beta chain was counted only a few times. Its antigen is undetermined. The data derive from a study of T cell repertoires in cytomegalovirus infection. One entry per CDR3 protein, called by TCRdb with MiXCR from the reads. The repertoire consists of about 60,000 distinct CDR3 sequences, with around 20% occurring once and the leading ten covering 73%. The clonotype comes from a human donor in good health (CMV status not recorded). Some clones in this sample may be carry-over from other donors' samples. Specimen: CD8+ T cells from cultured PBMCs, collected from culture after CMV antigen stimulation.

The CDR3 DNA is TGTGCCAGCAGCCAAGCCAGAGGGCGTGGCTACACCTTC. Residues: CASSQARGRGYTF. This chain connects TRBV4-2 to TRBJ1-2; D is ambiguous. The CDR3 totals 13 residues. The germline gives CDR1 LGHNA, CDR2 YNFKEQ. The ends were cut back, 1 base at V and 7 bases at J, with 10 bases in the middle.